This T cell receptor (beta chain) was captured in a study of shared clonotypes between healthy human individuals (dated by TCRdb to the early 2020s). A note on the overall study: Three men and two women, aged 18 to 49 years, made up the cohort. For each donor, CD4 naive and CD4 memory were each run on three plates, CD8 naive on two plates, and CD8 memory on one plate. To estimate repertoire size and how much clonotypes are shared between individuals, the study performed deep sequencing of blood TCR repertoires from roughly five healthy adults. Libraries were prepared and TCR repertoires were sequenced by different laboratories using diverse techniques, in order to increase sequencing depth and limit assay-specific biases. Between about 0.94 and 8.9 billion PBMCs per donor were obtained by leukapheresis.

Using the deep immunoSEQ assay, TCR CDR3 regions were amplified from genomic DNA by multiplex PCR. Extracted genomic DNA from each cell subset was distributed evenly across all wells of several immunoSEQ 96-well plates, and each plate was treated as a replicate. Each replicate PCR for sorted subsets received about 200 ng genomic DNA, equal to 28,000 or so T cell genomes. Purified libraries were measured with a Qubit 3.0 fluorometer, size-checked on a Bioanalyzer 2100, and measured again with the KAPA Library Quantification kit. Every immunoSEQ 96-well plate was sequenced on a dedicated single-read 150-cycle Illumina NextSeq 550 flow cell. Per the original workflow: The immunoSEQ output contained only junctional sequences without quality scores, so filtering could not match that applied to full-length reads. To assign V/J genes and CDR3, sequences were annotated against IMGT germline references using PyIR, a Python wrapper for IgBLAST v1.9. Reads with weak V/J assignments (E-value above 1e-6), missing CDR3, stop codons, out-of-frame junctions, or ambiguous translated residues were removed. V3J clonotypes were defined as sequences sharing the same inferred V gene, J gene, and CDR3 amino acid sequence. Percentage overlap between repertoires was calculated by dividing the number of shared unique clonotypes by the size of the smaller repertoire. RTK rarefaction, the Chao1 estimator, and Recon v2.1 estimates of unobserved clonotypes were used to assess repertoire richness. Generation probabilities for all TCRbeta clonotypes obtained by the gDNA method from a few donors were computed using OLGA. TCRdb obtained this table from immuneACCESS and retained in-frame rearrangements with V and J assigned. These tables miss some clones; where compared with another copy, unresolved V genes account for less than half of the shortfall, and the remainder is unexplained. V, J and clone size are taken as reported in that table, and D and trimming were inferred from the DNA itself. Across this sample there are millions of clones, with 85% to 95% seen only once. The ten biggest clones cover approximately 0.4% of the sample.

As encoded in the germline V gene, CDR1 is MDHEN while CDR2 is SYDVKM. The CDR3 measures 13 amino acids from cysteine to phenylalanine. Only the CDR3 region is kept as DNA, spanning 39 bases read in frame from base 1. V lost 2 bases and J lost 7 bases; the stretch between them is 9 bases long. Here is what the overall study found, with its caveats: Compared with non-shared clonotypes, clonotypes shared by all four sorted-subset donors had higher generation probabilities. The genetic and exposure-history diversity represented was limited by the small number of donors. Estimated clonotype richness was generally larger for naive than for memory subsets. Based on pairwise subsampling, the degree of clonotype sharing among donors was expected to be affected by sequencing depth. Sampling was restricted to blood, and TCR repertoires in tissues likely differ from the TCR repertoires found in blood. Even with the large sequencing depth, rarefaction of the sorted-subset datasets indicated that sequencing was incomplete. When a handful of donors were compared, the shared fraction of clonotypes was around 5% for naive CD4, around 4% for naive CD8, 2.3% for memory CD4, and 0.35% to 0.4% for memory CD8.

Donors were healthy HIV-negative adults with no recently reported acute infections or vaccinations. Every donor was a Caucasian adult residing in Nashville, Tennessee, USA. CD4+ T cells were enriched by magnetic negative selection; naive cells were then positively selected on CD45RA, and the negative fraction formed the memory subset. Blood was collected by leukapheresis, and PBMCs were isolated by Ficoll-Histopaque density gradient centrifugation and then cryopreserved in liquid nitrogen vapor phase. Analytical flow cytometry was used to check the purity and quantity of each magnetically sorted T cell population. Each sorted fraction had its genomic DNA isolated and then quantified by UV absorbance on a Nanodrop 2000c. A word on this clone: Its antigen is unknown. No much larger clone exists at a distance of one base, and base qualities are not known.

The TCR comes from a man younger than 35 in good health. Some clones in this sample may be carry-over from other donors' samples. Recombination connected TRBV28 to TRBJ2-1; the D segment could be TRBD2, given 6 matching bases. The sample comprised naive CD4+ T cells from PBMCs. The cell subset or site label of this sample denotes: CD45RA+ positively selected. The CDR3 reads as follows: CASSLAGRNEQFF. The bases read TGTGCCAGCAGTTTAGCGGGGAGGAATGAGCAGTTCTTC.